This T cell receptor beta chain emerged from a study of blood T cell repertoires in COVID-19. Produced via immunoSEQ multiplex PCR; TCRdb's table is partial and in-frame only. The sample contains 150,000 or so clones, around 87% of which appear only once. The TCR was taken from a man aged 18 to 29 with COVID-19, enrolled during active disease. The sequencing sample was made of peripheral blood.

CDR3 loop: CASSLTTGSLAFF. Written as DNA, the CDR3 is TGTGCCAGCAGCTTAACTACAGGGAGTCTTGCTTTCTTT. V and J are TRBV7-2 and TRBJ1-1; maybe TRBD1 (6 bases). Deletions cut 2 bases from V and 11 bases from J, with 15 bases between. The CDR3 is made up of 13 amino acids. Germline V lookup: CDR1 SGHTA, CDR2 FQGNSA.